The 13 T cell receptor beta chains below all came from one sample that was sequenced in a study of cytomegalovirus exposure and HLA in healthy donors. It was with 60 Vbeta and 13 Jbeta primers that the PCR ran. The repertoire was sequenced with immunoSEQ multiplex PCR; TCRdb's copy has only in-frame clones and lacks some. The sample lists 150,000 to 200,000 clones, 75% to 85% occurring once. The sequencing input was PBMCs. The origin of the receptors is a female donor in good health and CMV-seronegative.

The rearrangement links TRBV7-9 to TRBJ2-1, with D perhaps matching TRBD2 (6 bases). This CDR3 has 15 amino acids. The V gene's germline CDR1 is SEHNR and CDR2 FQNEAQ (reference sequence). V was cut by 5 bases and J by 3 bases, with 14 bases left in between. The CDR3 loop is CASSVGGKFYNEQFF. CDR3 DNA: TGTGCCAGCAGCGTTGGGGGGAAATTCTACAATGAGCAGTTCTTC.

The chain joins TRBV4-1 to TRBJ2-1, with 9 bases lining up with TRBD2. The CDR3 has 17 amino acids. Germline-derived CDR1 and CDR2 are MGHRA and YSYEKL. The V segment lost 1 base and the J segment 8 bases; nucleotides outside the gene matches: 12. The CDR3 reads CASSQGHLRGGQDEQFF. DNA of the CDR3: TGCGCCAGCAGCCAAGGTCACTTGCGGGGGGGCCAGGATGAGCAGTTCTTC.

The table lists this clone with a few counts. V is TRBV7-3 and J is TRBJ2-1; D possibly corresponds to TRBD1 (5 bases). The CDR3 loop spans 13 amino acids. V lost 2 bases, J lost 9 bases, and 11 bases lay in between. Germline CDR1 SGHTA, CDR2 FQGTGA. The CDR3 coding sequence is TGTGCCAGCAGCTTAGGGGCCTCGGGTGAGCAGTTCTTC. It is translated as CASSLGASGEQFF.

This clone has just a few counts. The rearrangement joins TRBV9 to TRBJ1-1; the D is unclear. V lost 0 bases, J lost 1 base, and 10 bases lay in between. CDR3 size: 15 residues. The V gene's germline CDR1 is SGDLS and CDR2 YYNGEE. CDR3 DNA: TGTGCCAGCAGCGTAGCTTCCGGGAAGAACACTGAAGCTTTCTTT. This translates into CASSVASGKNTEAFF.

This clone was detected only once. This chain uses TRBV27 with TRBJ2-4; D possibly corresponds to TRBD2 (5 bases). Per germline, CDR1 MNHEY and CDR2 SMNVEV (reference sequence). The CDR3 consists of 15 residues. V lost 6 bases and J lost 0, with 12 bases in between. The CDR3 protein is CASRDFTKAKNIQYF. As DNA, the CDR3 is TGTGCCAGCAGGGACTTCACCAAAGCCAAAAACATTCAGTACTTC.

J is TRBJ1-3 and V is TRBV18; D might be TRBD1 (6 bases). V gave up 6 bases and J gave up 2 bases, with 17 bases separating them. The CDR3 has 16 residues. Germline CDR1 KGHSH, CDR2 LQKENI. CDR3 DNA: TGTGCCAGCTCCGAGGGGCAGGGGCTTACTGGAAACACCATATATTTT. Its protein is CASSEGQGLTGNTIYF.

The rearrangement uses TRBV2 and TRBJ2-6; 8 bases map to TRBD2. This CDR3 spans 18 amino acids. V was clipped by 5 bases and J by 3 bases; unmatched bases: 12. CDR1 is SNHLY, CDR2 FYNNEI, per germline. Here the CDR3 reads CASSSPGGAGGGANVLTF. CDR3 in DNA: TGTGCCAGCAGTTCCCCGGGGGGTGCGGGGGGTGGGGCCAACGTCCTGACTTTC.

The chain links TRBV28 to TRBJ2-5; D is perhaps TRBD1 (6 bases). The J call may be mistaken, given a closer DNA end match to TRBJ2-7. Germline CDR1 is MDHEN and CDR2 is SYDVKM. The CDR3 totals 13 residues. The CDR3 sequence is CASRDSSSYEQYF. Written as DNA, the CDR3 is TGTGCCAGCAGGGACAGCAGCTCCTACGAGCAGTACTTC.

The chain combines TRBV28 with TRBJ2-5; D might be TRBD1 (7 bases). Germline V lookup: CDR1 MDHEN, CDR2 SYDVKM. Deletions cut 3 bases from V and 4 bases from J, with 15 bases between. The CDR3 covers 15 residues. CDR3 sequence reads: CASSFRSGGRETQYF. In DNA, the CDR3 is TGTGCCAGCAGTTTTCGTTCAGGGGGGCGAGAGACCCAGTACTTC.

J is TRBJ1-2 and V is TRBV10-3; the match to TRBD1 covers 8 bases. There are 15 residues in the CDR3. V was pared by 5 bases and J by 7 bases, with 12 bases of the junction left unmatched. Germline CDR1 ENHRY, CDR2 SYGVKD. The chain's CDR3 is CAISPSLQGVGGYTF. CDR3 nucleotide sequence: TGTGCCATCAGTCCCTCCTTACAGGGGGTCGGTGGCTACACCTTC.

The chain couples TRBV5-8 to TRBJ2-5, with 7 bases aligning to TRBD2. The J call may be wrong; the DNA end is better matched by TRBJ2-7. CDR3 length: 15 amino acids. Germline CDR1 and CDR2: SGHTS and YDEGEE. The CDR3 nucleotides read TGTGCCAGCAGCTTGCGCGGGACTACTGTCTACGAGCAGTACTTC. This encodes CASSLRGTTVYEQYF.

Worth noting for this clone: Distinct nucleotide sequences in the sample also encode this CDR3. The chain is built from TRBV6-6 and TRBJ2-5, with 7 nucleotides matching TRBD1. There are 14 residues in the CDR3. V shed 0 bases, J shed 4 bases, and the junction held 2 bases outside the gene matches. Germline V gene lookup returns CDR1 MNHNY and CDR2 SVGAGI (reference sequence). CDR3: CASSYSGGRETQYF. The CDR3 DNA sequence: TGTGCCAGCAGTTACTCAGGGGGCAGAGAGACCCAGTACTTC.

J is TRBJ2-7 and V is TRBV5-6, with TRBD2 as a possible D gene (6 bases). Germline V gene sequence: CDR1 SGHDT, CDR2 YYEEEE. V lost 4 bases, J lost 1 base, and 18 bases lay in between. There are 16 residues in the CDR3. CDR3: CASSPLEAGGSYEQYF. DNA for the CDR3: TGTGCCAGCAGCCCGCTGGAGGCTGGGGGGTCCTACGAGCAGTACTTC.